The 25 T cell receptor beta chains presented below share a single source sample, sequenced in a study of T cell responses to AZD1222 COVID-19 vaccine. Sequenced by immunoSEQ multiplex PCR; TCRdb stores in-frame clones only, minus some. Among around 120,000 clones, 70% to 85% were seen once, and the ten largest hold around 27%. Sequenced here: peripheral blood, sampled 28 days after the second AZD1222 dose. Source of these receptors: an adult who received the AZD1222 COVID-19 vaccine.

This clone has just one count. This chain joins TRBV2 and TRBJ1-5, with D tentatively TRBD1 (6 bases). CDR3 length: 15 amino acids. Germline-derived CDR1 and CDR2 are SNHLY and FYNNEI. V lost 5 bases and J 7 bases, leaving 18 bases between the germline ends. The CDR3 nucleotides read TGTGCCAGCAGTACAGGGTCCCCCTGGGGCCAGCCCCAGCATTTT. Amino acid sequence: CASSTGSPWGQPQHF.

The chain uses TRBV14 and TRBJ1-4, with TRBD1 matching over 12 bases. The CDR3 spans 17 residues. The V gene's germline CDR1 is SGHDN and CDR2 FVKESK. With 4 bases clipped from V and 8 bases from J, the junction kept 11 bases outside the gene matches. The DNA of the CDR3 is TGTGCCAGCAGCCGAATAAGGGGGACAGGGGGCACCGAAAAACTGTTTTTT. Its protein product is CASSRIRGTGGTEKLFF.

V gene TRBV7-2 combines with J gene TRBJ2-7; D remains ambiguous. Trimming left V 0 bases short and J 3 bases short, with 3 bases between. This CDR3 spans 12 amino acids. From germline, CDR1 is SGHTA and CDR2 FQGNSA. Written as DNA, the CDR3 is TGTGCCAGCAGCTTAGCTTACTACGAGCAGTACTTC. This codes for CASSLAYYEQYF.

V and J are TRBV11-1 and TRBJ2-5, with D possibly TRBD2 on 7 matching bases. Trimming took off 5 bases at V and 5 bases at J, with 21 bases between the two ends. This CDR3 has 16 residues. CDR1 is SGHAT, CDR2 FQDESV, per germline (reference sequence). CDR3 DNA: TGTGCCAGCAGCCAGCGAAGGGGGGGGGCCGGCGAGACCCAGTACTTC. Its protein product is CASSQRRGGAGETQYF.

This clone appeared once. In DNA, the CDR3 is TGCGCCAGCAGCATACAGGGATTCGAAAGTGGCTACACCTTC. Its protein product is CASSIQGFESGYTF. The V gene is TRBV5-1, the J gene TRBJ1-2, with TRBD1 as a possible D gene (6 bases). Germline loops: CDR1 SGHRS, CDR2 YFSETQ. Deletions cut 4 bases from V and 7 bases from J, with 17 bases between. The CDR3 has 14 residues.

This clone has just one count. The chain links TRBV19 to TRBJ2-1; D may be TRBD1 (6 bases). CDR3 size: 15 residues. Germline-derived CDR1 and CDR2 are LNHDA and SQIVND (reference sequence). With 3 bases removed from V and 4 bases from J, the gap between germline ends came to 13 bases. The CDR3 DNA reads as TGTGCCAGTAGTATGATGGACAGAACTTACAATGAGCAGTTCTTC. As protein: CASSMMDRTYNEQFF.

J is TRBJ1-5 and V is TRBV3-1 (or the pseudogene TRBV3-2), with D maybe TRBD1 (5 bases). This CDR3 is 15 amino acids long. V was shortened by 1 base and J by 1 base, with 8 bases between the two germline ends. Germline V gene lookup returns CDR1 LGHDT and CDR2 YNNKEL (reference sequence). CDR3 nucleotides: TGTGCCAGCAGCCAAGGACGGACAAGCAATCAGCCCCAGCATTTT. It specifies CASSQGRTSNQPQHF.

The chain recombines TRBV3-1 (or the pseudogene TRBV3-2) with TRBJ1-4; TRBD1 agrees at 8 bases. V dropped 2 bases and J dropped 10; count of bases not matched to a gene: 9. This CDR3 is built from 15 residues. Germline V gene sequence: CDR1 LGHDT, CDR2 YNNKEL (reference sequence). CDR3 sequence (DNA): TGTGCCAGCAGCCAAATGATTACAGGGGGGGGAAAACTGTTTTTT. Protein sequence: CASSQMITGGGKLFF.

The CDR3 nucleotides are TGTGCCAGCAGTCTAAGGGCTCGAACCAAAAACATTCAGTACTTC. Encoded protein: CASSLRARTKNIQYF. This chain connects TRBV7-3 to TRBJ2-4; D is ambiguous. Deletions cut 6 bases from V and 2 bases from J, with 14 bases between. From germline, CDR1 is SGHTA and CDR2 FQGTGA. This CDR3 comprises 15 residues.

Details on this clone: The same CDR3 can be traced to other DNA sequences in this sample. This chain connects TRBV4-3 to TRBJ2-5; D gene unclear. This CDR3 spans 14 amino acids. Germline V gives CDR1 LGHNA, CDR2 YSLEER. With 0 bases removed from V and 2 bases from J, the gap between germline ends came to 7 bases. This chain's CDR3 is CASSQDVSQETQYF. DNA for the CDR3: TGCGCCAGCAGCCAAGATGTCTCACAAGAGACCCAGTACTTC.

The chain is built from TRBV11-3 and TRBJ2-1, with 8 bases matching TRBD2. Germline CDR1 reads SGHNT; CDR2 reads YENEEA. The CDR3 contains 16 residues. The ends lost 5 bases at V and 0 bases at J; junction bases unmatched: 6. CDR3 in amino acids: CASSLQAGGSYNEQFF. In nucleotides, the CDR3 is TGTGCCAGCAGCCTCCAGGCGGGGGGCTCCTACAATGAGCAGTTCTTC. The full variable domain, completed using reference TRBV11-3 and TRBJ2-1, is EAGVVQSPRYKIIEKKQPVAFWCNPISGHNTLYWYLQNLGQGPELLIRYENEEAVDDSQLPKDRFSAERLKGVDSTLKIQPAELGDSAVYLCASSLQAGGSYNEQFFGPGTRLTVL.

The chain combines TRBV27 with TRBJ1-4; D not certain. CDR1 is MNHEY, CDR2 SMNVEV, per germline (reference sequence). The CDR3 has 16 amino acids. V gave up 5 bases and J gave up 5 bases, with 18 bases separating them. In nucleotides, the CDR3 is TGTGCCAGCAGTCCAGAGAGGACCTGGAAGAATGAAAAACTGTTTTTT. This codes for CASSPERTWKNEKLFF.

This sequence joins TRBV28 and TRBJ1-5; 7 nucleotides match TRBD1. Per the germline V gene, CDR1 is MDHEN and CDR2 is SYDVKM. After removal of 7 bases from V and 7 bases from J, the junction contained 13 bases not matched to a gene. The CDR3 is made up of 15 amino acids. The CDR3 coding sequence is TGTGCCAGCACCGCCCCTCAGGGGGTCGGACAGCCCCAGCATTTT. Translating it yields CASTAPQGVGQPQHF.

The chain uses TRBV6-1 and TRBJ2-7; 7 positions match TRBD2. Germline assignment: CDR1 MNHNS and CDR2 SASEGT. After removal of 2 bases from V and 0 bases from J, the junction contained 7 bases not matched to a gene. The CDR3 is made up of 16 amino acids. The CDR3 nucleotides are TGTGCCAGCAGTGAACAGTGGGGGGGAGTCTCCTACGAGCAGTACTTC. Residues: CASSEQWGGVSYEQYF.

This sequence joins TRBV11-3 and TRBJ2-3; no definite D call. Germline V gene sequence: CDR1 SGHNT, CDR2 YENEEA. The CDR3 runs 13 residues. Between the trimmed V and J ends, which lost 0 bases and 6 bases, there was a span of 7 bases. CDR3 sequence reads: CASSLDQKDTQYF. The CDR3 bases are TGTGCCAGCAGCTTAGATCAGAAGGATACGCAGTATTTT. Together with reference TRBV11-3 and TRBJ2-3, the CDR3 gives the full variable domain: EAGVVQSPRYKIIEKKQPVAFWCNPISGHNTLYWYLQNLGQGPELLIRYENEEAVDDSQLPKDRFSAERLKGVDSTLKIQPAELGDSAVYLCASSLDQKDTQYFGPGTRLTVL.

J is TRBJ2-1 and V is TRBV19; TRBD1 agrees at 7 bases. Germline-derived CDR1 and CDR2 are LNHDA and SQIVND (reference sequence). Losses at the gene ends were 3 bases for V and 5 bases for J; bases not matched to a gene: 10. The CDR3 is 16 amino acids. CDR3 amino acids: CASSIYLSGQNNEQFF. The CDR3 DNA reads TGTGCCAGTAGTATTTATCTTTCGGGACAGAACAATGAGCAGTTCTTC.

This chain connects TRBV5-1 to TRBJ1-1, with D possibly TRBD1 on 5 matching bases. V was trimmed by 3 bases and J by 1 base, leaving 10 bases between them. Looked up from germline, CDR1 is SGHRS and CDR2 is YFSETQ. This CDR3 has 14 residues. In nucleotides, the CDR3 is TGCGCCAGCAGCTCGGCGGGACGGAACACTGAAGCTTTCTTT. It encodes CASSSAGRNTEAFF.

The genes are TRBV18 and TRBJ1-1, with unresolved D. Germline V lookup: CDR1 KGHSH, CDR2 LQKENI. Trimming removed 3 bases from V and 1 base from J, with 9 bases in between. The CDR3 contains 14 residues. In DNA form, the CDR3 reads TGTGCCAGCTCACCGGTGCGGCCGAACACTGAAGCTTTCTTT. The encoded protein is CASSPVRPNTEAFF.

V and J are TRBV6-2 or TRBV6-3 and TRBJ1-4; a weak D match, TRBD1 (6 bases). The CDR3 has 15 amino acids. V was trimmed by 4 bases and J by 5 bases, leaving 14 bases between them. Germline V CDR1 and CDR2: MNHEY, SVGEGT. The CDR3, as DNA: TGTGCCAGCAGTTTTGGGGACACGCCGAATGAAAAACTGTTTTTT. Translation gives CASSFGDTPNEKLFF.

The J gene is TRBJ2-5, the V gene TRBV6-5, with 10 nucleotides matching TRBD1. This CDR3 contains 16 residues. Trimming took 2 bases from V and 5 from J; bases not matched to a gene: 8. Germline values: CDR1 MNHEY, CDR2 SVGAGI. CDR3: CASSYGRKGQGETQYF. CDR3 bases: TGTGCCAGCAGTTACGGGAGGAAGGGACAGGGGGAGACCCAGTACTTC.

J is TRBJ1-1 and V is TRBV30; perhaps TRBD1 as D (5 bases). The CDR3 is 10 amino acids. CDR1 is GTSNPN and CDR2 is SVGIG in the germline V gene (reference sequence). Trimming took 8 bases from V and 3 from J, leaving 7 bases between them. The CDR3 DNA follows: TGTGCCGGAGGGGACACTGAAGCTTTCTTT. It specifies CAGGDTEAFF.

The CDR3: CASSYIRGQRYEQYF. The CDR3 bases are TGTGCCAGCAGTTATATCCGGGGGCAACGGTACGAGCAGTACTTC. The gene calls are TRBV28 and TRBJ2-7; D may be TRBD1 or TRBD2 (6 bases each). The CDR3 extends over 15 amino acids. Germline CDR1 is MDHEN and CDR2 is SYDVKM. V was trimmed by 4 bases and J by 4 bases, leaving 17 bases between them.

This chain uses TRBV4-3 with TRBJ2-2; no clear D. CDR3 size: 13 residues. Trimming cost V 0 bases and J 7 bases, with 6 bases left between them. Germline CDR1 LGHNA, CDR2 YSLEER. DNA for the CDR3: TGCGCCAGCAGCCAAGAATGGGACGGGGAGCTGTTTTTT. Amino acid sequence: CASSQEWDGELFF.

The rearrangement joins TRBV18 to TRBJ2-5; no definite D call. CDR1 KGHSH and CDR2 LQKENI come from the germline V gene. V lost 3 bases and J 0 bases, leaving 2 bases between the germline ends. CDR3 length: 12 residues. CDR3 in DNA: TGTGCCAGCTCACCGGACCAAGAGACCCAGTACTTC. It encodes CASSPDQETQYF.

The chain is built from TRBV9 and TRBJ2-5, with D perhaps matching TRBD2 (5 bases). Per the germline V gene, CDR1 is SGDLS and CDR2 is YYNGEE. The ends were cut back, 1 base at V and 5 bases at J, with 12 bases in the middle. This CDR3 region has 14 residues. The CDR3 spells CASSVWGSGETQYF. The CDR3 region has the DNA TGTGCCAGCAGCGTATGGGGATCGGGGGAGACCCAGTACTTC.